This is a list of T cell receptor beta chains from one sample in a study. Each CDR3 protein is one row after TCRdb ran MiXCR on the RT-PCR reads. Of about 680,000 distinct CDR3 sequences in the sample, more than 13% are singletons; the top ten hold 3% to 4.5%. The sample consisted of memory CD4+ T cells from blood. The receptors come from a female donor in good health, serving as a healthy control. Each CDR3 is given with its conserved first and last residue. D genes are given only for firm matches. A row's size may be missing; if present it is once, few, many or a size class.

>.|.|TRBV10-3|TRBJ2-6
TGTGCCATCACACCGGAGATCTCTGGGGCCAACGTCCTGACTTTC
CAITPEISGANVLTF
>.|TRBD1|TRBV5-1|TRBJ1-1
TGCGCCAGCAGCGTAGGACAGGGCGGCCCCACTGAAGCTTTCTTT
CASSVGQGGPTEAFF
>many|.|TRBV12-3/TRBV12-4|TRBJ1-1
TGTGCCAGCACGTCCAGCCCCCTGAACACTGAAGCTTTCTTT
CASTSSPLNTEAFF
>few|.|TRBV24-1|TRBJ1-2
TGTGCCACCAGTGATGCCGGGAGGGAAGAGGGCTACACCTTC
CATSDAGREEGYTF
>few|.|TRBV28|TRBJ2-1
TGTGCCAGCAGGAGGGGGGCTACGAATGAGCAGTTCTTC
CASRRGATNEQFF
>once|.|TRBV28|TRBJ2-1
TGTGCCAGCAGTTTAAACCCTAGCGGGACAGGTGAGCAGTTCTTC
CASSLNPSGTGEQFF
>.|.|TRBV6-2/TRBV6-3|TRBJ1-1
TGTGCCAGCGGAGGGATGGCCAGAGCGAACACTGAAGCTTTCTTT
CASGGMARANTEAFF
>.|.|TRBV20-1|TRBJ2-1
TGCAGTGCTAGAAGGGATAACAATGAGCAGTTCTTC
CSARRDNNEQFF
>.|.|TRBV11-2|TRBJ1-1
TGTGCCAGCAGCTTAGGGATTCTGGACACTGAAGCTTTCTTT
CASSLGILDTEAFF
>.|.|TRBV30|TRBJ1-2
TGTGCCTGGAGGAGGGACAATCTAGATGGCTACACCTTC
CAWRRDNLDGYTF
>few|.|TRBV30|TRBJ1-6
TGTGCCTGGACCCCGGGACATAATTCACCCCTCCACTTT
CAWTPGHNSPLHF
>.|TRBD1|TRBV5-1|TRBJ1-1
TGCGCCAGCAGCCTGGGACAGGGAGGAGGTAACACTGAAGCTTTCTTT
CASSLGQGGGNTEAFF
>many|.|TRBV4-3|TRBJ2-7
TGCGCCAGCAGCCAAGAAGCCGGGTGGGTCTACGAGCAGTACTTC
CASSQEAGWVYEQYF
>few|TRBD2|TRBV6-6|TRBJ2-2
TGTGCCGGGCGGGAGTTGAGCACCGGGGAGCTGTTTTTT
CAGRELSTGELFF
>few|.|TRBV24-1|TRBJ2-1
TGTGCCACCAGTGAACCTTCTAGACATGAGCAGTTCTTC
CATSEPSRHEQFF
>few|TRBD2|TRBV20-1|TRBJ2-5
TGCAGTCCCAAGGCTAGCGGGTACCAAGAGACCCAGTACTTC
CSPKASGYQETQYF
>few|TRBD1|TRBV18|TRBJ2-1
TGTGCCAGCTCACCACCGGGGACCGGGACAGGGACACCAAAGCAGTTCTTC
CASSPPGTGTGTPKQFF
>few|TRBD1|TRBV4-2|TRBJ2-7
TGTGCCAGCAGCCAAGAATTCCTAAGGACAGGGGGCCACTACGAGCAGTACTTC
CASSQEFLRTGGHYEQYF
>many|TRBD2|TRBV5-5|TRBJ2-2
TGTGCCAGCAGCTTACTAGCGACTACCGGGGAGCTGTTTTTT
CASSLLATTGELFF
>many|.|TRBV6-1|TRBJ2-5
TGTGCCAGCAGTGCGGGATATGCCCAGTACTTC
CASSAGYAQYF
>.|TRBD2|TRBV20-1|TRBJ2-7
TGCAGTGTCCGACTAGCGGGACTCTACGAGCAGTACTTC
CSVRLAGLYEQYF
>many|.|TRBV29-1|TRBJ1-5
TGCAGCGTTGTGGCGCAAGTCAATCAGCCCCAGCATTTT
CSVVAQVNQPQHF
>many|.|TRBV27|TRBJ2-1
TGTGCCAGCGTCACCTCCGGGACGGGCTCCTACAATGAGCAGTTCTTC
CASVTSGTGSYNEQFF
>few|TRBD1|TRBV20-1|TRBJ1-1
TGCAGTGCTAGGTACAGGGGTAGGACTGAAGCTTTCTTT
CSARYRGRTEAFF
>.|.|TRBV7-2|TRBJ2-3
TGTGCCAGCAGCTTTTCCCGGACAGTAGATACGCAGTATTTT
CASSFSRTVDTQYF
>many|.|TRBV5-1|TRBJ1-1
TGCGCCAGCAGCTTGAACAACAGGGACACGGGCACTGAAGCTTTCTTT
CASSLNNRDTGTEAFF
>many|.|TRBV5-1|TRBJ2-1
TGCGCCAGCAGCTTGGCCCCCCAAGGGAATGAGCAGTTCTTC
CASSLAPQGNEQFF
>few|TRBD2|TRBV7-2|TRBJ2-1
TGTGCCAGCAGCTCGAGTCTAGCGGGAGGGCCAGGTGAGCAGTTCTTC
CASSSSLAGGPGEQFF
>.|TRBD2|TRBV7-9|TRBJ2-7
TGTGCCAGCAGGCGGGAGGGGAGAGAGCAGTACTTC
CASRREGREQYF
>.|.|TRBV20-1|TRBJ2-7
TGCAGTGCTAGGCACTCGACCGGATACGAGCAGTACTTC
CSARHSTGYEQYF
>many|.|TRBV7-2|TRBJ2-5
TGTGCCAGCAGCTTAACGGGGATCCAAGAGACCCAGTACTTC
CASSLTGIQETQYF
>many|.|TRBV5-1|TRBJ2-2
TGCGCCAGCAGGAGGCTTCTAGACACCGGGGAGCTGTTTTTT
CASRRLLDTGELFF
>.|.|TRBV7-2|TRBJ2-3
TGTGCCAGCAGCTTAGTCGCGGGGTTACGCACAGATACGCAGTATTTT
CASSLVAGLRTDTQYF
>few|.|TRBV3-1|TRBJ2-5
TGTGCCAGCAGCCAAACTACGGGAGATGGGGAGACCCAGTACTTC
CASSQTTGDGETQYF
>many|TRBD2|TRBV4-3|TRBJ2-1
TGCGCCAGCAGCCAAGAAAACAGCGGGATGAGCTCCTACAATGAGCAGTTCTTC
CASSQENSGMSSYNEQFF
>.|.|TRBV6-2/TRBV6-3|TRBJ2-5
TGTGCCAGCAGTCCATCTCAGGACCGTCGCGAGACCCAGTACTTC
CASSPSQDRRETQYF
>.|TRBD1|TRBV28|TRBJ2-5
TGTGCCAGCAGCAGGGGGCAGGGGGCATTTGAGACCCAGTACTTC
CASSRGQGAFETQYF
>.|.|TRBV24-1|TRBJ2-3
TGTGCCACCAACGGTGACACAGATACGCAGTATTTT
CATNGDTDTQYF
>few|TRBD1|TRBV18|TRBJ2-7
TGTGCCAGCTCACCACAGGTTCGGACAGGGAGGCCCGAGCAGTACTTC
CASSPQVRTGRPEQYF
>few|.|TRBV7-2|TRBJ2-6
TGTGCCAGCAGCTTATGGGGCCCTGGGGCCAACGTCCTGACTTTC
CASSLWGPGANVLTF
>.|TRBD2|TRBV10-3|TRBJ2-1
TGTGCCATCCAGGTTTCTAGCGGGAGGGAGCAGTTCTTC
CAIQVSSGREQFF
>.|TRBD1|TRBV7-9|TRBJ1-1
TGTGCCAGCAGCCGAAGGGACAGTGGTAAGGCTGAAGCTTTCTTT
CASSRRDSGKAEAFF
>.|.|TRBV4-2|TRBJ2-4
TGTGCCAGCAGCCAGGCCGCGGATTCCATAGGGAACATTCAGTACTTC
CASSQAADSIGNIQYF
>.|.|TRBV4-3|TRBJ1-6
TGCGCCAGCAGCCAGGAATTACAGGGCTCCAAGGGTCGGAATTCACCCCTCCACTTT
CASSQELQGSKGRNSPLHF
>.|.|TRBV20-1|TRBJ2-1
TGCAGTGCCCGGGACTGTATAGATTTTGATGAGCAGTTCTTC
CSARDCIDFDEQFF
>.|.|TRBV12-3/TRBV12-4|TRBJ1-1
TGTGCCAGCACGGCCCAGGGTCCGGACACTGAAGCTTTCTTT
CASTAQGPDTEAFF
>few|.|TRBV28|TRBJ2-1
TGTGCCAGCAGTTTCGTTGGGACGGTAAGCTCCTACAATGAGCAGTTCTTC
CASSFVGTVSSYNEQFF
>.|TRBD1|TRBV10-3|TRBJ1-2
TGTGCCATCAGGGATGAAATTACAGGGGTCTTTGGCTACACCTTC
CAIRDEITGVFGYTF
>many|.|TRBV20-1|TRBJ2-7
TGCAGTGCTCCCTCCCGTGGGGCCGGGGGTGAGCAGTACTTC
CSAPSRGAGGEQYF
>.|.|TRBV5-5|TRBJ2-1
TGTGCCAGCAGCTTGTTTAGGTCGGCTTCCTACAATGAGCAGTTCTTC
CASSLFRSASYNEQFF
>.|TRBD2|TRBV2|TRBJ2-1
TGTGCCAGCAGAGACAGCGGGGGCTCCTACAATGAGCAGTTCTTC
CASRDSGGSYNEQFF
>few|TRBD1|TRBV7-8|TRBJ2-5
TGTGCCAGCAGCACAGGTCCGGGACAGGGCGACCCTCGTGGATTC
CASSTGPGQGDPRGF
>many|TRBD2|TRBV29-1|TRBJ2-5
TGCAGCAAGTCTAGCGGGAGTGAGACCCAGTACTTC
CSKSSGSETQYF
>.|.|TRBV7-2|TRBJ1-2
TGTGCCAGCAGCGGTTTACAGGAGAACTATGGCTACACCTTC
CASSGLQENYGYTF